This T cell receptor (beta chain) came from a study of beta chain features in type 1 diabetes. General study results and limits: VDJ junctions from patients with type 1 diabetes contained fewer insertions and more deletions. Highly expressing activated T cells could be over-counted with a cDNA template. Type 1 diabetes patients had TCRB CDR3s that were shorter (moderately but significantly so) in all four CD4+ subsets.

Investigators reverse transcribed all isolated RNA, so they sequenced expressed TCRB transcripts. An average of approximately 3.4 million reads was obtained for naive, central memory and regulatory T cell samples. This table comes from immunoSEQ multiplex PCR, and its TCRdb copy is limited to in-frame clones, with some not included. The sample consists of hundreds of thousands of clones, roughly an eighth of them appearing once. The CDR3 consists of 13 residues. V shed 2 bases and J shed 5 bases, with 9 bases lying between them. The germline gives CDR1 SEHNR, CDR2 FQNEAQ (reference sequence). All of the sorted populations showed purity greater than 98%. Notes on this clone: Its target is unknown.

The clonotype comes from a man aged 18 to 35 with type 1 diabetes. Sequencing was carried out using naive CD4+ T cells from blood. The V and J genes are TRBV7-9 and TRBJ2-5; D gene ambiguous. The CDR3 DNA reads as TGTGCCAGCAGCTTAAGAACGTTGGAGACCCAGTACTTC. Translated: CASSLRTLETQYF.